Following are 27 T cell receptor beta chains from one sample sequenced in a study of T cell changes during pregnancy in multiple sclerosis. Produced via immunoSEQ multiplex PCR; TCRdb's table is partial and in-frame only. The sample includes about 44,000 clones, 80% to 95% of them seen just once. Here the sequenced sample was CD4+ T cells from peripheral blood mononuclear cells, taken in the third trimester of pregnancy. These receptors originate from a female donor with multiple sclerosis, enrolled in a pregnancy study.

CDR3 sequence: CASTPEGRNNEQFF. The DNA of the CDR3 is TGTGCCAGCACCCCGGAGGGAAGGAACAATGAGCAGTTCTTC. V and J are TRBV6-6 and TRBJ2-1, with a possible D match to TRBD2 (6 bases). V lost 7 bases and J lost 5, with 15 bases in between. Per germline, CDR1 MNHNY and CDR2 SVGAGI (reference sequence). The CDR3 consists of 14 residues.

The CDR3 nucleotides are TGTGCCAGCAGTCGGACAGGGAGGAGAGAGACCCAGTACTTC. It is translated as CASSRTGRRETQYF. The chain links TRBV25-1 to TRBJ2-5; TRBD1 matches 8 bases. The V gene end was trimmed by 5 bases and the J gene end by 4 bases; junction bases not matched to a gene: 6. In germline, CDR1 is MGHDK, CDR2 SYGVNS. This CDR3 is 14 amino acids long.

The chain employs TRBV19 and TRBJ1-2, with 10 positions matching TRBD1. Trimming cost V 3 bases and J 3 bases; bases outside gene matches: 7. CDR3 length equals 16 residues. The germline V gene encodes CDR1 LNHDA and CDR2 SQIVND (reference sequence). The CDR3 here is CASSIDPGQGYYGYTF. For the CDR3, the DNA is TGTGCCAGTAGTATCGACCCGGGACAGGGGTACTATGGCTACACCTTC.

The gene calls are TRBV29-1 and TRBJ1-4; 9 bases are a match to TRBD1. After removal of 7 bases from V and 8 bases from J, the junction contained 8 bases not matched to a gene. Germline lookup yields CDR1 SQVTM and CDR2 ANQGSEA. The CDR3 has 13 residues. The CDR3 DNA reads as TGCAGCGCTTCGGGACAGGGTTACGAAAAACTGTTTTTT. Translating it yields CSASGQGYEKLFF.

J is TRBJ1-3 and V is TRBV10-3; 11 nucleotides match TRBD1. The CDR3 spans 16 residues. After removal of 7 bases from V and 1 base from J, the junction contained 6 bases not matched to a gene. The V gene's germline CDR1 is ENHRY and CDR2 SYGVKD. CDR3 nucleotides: TGTGCCATCATGGACAGGGGGCGAAAATCTGGAAACACCATATATTTT. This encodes CAIMDRGRKSGNTIYF.

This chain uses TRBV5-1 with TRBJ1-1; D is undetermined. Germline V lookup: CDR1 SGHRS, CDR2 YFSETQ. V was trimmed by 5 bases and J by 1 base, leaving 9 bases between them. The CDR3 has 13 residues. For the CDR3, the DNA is TGCGCCAGCAGTCAGAGGGAGAACACTGAAGCTTTCTTT. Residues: CASSQRENTEAFF.

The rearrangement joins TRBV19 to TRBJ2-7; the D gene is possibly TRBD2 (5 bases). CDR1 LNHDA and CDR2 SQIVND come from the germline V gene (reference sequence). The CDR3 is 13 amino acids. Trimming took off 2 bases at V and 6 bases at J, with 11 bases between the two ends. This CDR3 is CASSIFARGEQYF. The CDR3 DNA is TGTGCCAGTAGTATATTTGCCCGGGGCGAGCAGTACTTC.

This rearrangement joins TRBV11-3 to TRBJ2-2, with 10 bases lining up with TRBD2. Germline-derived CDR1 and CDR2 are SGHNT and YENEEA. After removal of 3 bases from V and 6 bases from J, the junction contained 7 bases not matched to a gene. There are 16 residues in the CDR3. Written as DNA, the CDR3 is TGTGCCAGCAGCTTTTGGCTAGCGGGAGTGGCCGGGGAGCTGTTTTTT. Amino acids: CASSFWLAGVAGELFF.

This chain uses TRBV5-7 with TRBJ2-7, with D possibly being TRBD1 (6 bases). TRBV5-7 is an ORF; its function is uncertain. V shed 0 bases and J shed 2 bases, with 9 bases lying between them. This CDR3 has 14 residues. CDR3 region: CASSLVAGAYEQYF. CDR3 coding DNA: TGTGCCAGCAGCTTGGTCGCAGGGGCCTACGAGCAGTACTTC.

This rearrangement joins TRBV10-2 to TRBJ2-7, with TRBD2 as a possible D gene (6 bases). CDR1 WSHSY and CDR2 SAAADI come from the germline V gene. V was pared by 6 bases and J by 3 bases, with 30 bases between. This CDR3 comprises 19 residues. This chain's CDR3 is CASSEPLGFTRGGDYEQYF. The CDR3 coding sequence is TGCGCCAGCAGCGAACCCCTGGGCTTCACGAGGGGAGGAGACTACGAGCAGTACTTC.

The CDR3 coding sequence is TGTGCCAGCAGCCTCTACGGGTACGAGCAGTACTTC. It is translated as CASSLYGYEQYF. The genes are TRBV14 and TRBJ2-7; D remains ambiguous. This CDR3 is built from 12 residues. Deletions cut 4 bases from V and 4 bases from J, with 8 bases between. Germline CDR1 SGHDN, CDR2 FVKESK.

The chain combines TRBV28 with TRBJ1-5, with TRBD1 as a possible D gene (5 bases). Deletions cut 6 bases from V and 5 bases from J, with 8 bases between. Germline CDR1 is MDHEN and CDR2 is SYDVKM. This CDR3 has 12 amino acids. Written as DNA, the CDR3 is TGTGCCAGCAGCGAGACAGATCAGCCCCAGCATTTT. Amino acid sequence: CASSETDQPQHF.

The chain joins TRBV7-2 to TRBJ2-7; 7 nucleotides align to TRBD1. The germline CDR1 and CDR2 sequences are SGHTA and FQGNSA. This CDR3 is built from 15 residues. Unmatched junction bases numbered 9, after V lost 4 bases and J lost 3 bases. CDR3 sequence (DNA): TGTGCCAGCAGCTCGGACCGGGACAGCCTCTACGAGCAGTACTTC. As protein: CASSSDRDSLYEQYF. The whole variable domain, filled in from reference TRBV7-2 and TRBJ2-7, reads GAGVSQSPSNKVTEKGKDVELRCDPISGHTALYWYRQSLGQGLEFLIYFQGNSAPDKSGLPSDRFSAERTGGSVSTLTIQRTQQEDSAVYLCASSSDRDSLYEQYFGPGTRLTVT.

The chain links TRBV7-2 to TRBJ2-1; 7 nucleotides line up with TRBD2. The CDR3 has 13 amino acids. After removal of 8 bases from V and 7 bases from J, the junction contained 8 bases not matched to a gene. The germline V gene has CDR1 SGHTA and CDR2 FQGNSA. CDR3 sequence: CASGDFGRNEQFF. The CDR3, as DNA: TGTGCCAGCGGAGACTTCGGGAGGAATGAGCAGTTCTTC.

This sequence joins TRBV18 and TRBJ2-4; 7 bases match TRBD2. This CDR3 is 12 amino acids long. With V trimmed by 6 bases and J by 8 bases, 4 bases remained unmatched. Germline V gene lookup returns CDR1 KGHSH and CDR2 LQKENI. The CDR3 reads CASSPSGDIQYF. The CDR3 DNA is TGTGCCAGCTCCCCCAGCGGGGACATTCAGTACTTC. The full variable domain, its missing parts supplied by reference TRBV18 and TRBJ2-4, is NAGVMQNPRHLVRRRGQEARLRCSPMKGHSHVYWYRQLPEEGLKFMVYLQKENIIDESGMPKERFSAEFPKEGPSILRIQQVVRGDSAAYFCASSPSGDIQYFGAGTRLSVL.

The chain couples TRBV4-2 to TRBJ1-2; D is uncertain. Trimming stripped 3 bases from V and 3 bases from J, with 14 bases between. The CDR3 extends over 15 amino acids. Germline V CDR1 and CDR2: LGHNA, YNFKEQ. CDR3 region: CASSQEDGSDYGYTF. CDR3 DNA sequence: TGTGCCAGCAGCCAGGAGGACGGAAGCGACTATGGCTACACCTTC.

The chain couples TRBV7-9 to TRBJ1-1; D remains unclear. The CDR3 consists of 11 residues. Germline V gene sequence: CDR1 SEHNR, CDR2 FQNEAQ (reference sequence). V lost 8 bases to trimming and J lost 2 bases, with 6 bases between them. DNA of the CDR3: TGTGCCAGCCGAGCCAACACTGAAGCTTTCTTT. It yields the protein CASRANTEAFF.

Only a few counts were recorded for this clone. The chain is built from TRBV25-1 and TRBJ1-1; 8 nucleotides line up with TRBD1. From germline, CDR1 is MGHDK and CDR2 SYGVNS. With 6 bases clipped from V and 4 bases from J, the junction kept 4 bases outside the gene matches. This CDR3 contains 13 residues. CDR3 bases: TGTGCCAGCAGGGACAGGGTAGGCACTGAAGCTTTCTTT. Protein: CASRDRVGTEAFF.

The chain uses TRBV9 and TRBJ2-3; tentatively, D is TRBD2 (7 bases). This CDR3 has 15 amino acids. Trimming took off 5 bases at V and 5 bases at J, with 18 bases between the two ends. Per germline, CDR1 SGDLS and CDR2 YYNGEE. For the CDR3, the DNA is TGTGCCAGCAGTCAAGGGGGGGTAGCGGTAGATACGCAGTATTTT. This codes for CASSQGGVAVDTQYF.

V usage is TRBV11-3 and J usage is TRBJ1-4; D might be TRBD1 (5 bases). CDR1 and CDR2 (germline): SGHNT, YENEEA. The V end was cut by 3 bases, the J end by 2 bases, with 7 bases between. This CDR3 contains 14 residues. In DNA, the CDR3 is TGTGCCAGCAGCTTGGGGGGGACTAATGAAAAACTGTTTTTT. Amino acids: CASSLGGTNEKLFF.

CDR3 bases: TGTGCCAGCAGCTACCGGCGCAGGGATAACTATGGCTACACCTTC. Translated: CASSYRRRDNYGYTF. The rearrangement joins TRBV7-8 to TRBJ1-2; D is perhaps TRBD1 (5 bases). Germline values: CDR1 SGHVS, CDR2 FQNEAQ. V was cut by 4 bases and J by 1 base, with 13 bases left in between. The CDR3 extends over 15 amino acids.

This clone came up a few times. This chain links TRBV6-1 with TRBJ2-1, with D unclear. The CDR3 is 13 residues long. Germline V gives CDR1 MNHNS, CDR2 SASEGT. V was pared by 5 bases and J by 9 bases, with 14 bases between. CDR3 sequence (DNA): TGTGCCAGCAGTCAATTCCGACTGGGTGAGCAGTTCTTC. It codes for CASSQFRLGEQFF.

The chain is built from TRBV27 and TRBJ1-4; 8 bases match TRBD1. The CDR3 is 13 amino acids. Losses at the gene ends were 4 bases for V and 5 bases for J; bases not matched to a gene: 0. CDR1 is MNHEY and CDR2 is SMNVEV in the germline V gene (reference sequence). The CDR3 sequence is CASSWDRNEKLFF. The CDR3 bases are TGTGCCAGCAGTTGGGACAGGAATGAAAAACTGTTTTTT.

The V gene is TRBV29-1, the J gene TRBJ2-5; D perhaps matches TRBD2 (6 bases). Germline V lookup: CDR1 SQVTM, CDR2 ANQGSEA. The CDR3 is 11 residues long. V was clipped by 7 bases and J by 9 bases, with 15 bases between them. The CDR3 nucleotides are TGCAGCGGACTGGAGCGCGGGGCCCAGTACTTC. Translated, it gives CSGLERGAQYF.

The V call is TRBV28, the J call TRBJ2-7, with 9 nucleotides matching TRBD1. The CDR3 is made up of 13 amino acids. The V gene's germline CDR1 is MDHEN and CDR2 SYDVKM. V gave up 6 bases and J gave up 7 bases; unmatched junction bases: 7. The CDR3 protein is CASRTGGLGEQYF. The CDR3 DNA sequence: TGTGCCAGCAGGACAGGGGGTCTGGGGGAGCAGTACTTC.

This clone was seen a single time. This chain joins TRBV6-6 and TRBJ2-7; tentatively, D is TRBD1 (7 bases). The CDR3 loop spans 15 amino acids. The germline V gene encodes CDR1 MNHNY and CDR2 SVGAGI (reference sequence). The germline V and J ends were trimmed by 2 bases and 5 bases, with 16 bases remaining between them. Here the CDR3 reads CASSYRQGGRNEQYF. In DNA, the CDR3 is TGTGCCAGCAGTTACCGCCAGGGGGGACGCAACGAGCAGTACTTC.

The CDR3 loop reads CASSLSPFYEQYF. For the CDR3, the DNA is TGTGCCAGCAGTTTATCTCCTTTCTACGAGCAGTACTTC. The chain employs TRBV28 and TRBJ2-7; no clear D gene. The germline gives CDR1 MDHEN, CDR2 SYDVKM. V lost 1 base to trimming and J lost 3 bases, with 7 bases between them. CDR3 length: 13 residues.